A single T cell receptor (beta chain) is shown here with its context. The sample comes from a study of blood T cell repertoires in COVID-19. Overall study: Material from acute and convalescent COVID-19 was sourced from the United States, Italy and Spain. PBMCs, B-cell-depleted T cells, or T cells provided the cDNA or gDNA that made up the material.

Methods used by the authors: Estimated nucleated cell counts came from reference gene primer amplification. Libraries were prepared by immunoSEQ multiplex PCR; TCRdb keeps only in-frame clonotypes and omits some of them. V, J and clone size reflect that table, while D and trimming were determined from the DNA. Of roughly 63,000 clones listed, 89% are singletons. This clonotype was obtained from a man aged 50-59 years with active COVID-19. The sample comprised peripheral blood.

The CDR3 region is CASTLRDRGTTSTDTQYF. DNA for the CDR3: TGTGCCAGCACCCTCCGGGACAGGGGGACTACTAGCACAGATACGCAGTATTTT. This rearrangement joins TRBV2 to TRBJ2-3; TRBD1 agrees at 11 bases. The V gene's germline CDR1 is SNHLY and CDR2 FYNNEI. J gave up 0 bases and V 7 bases, and 12 bases lay outside the gene matches. This CDR3 has 18 amino acids.